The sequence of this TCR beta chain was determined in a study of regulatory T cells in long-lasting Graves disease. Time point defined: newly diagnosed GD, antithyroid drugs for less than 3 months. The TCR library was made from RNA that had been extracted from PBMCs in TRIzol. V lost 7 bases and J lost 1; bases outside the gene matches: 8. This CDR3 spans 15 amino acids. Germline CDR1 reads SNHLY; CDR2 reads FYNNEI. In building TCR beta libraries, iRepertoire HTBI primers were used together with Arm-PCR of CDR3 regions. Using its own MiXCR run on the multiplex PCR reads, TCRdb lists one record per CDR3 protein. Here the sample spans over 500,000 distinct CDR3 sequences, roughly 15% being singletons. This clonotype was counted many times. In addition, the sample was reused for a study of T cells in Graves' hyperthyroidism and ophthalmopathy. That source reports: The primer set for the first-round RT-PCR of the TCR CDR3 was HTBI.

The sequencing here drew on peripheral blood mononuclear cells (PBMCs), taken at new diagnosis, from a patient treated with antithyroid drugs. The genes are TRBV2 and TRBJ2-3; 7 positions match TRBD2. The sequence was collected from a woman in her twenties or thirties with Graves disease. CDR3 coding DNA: TGTGCCAGCACCAAGACTAGCAGCGGCACAGATACGCAGTATTTT. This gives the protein CASTKTSSGTDTQYF. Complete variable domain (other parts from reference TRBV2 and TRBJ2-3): EPEVTQTPSHQVTQMGQEVILRCVPISNHLYFYWYRQILGQKVEFLVSFYNNEISEKSEIFDDQFSVERPDGSNFTLKIRSTKLEDSAMYFCASTKTSSGTDTQYFGPGTRLTVL.